This is a list of T cell receptor beta chains from one sample in a study of control samples from healthy donors and cancer patients. The protocol was immunoSEQ multiplex PCR, while the TCRdb copy is restricted to in-frame clones and leaves out a portion. The repertoire holds 110,000 to 150,000 clones, with roughly nine tenths as singletons. Sequencing was performed on blood. These receptors all come from a young woman in good health. Both conserved end residues are part of each CDR3. The order of the fields is clone size, V gene, J gene, CDR3 protein. The size field is filled for only some rows; it gives once, few, many or a size class.

-	TRBV3-1/TRBV3-2	TRBJ2-7	CASSQDLLAWQQYF
-	TRBV10-2	TRBJ1-5	CATRDGSNQPQHF
-	TRBV2	TRBJ1-1	CASRGNRAVYTEAFF
-	TRBV30	TRBJ1-1	CAWRGTDQAAFF
-	TRBV19	TRBJ1-4	CASSPQDRYNEKLFF
-	TRBV7-8	TRBJ1-1	CASSLQHRVNTEAFF
-	TRBV6-5	TRBJ2-2	CASSPGTVNTGELFF
-	TRBV7-2	TRBJ1-2	CASSLYRGSANGYTF
-	TRBV18	TRBJ1-5	CASSPRAVGEGNQPQHF
-	TRBV11-1	TRBJ1-4	CASSSDRALEKLFF
-	TRBV29-1	TRBJ1-1	CSGGTGGRAFF
-	TRBV30	TRBJ2-1	CAWSTYNEQFF
-	TRBV9	TRBJ1-1	CASSVGWGLNTEAFF
-	TRBV19	TRBJ1-1	CASSIKGRDPNTEAFF
-	TRBV24-1	TRBJ2-2	CATSDLGQGNTGELFF
-	TRBV2	TRBJ2-4	CASTDDLAKNIQYF
-	TRBV6-5	TRBJ2-1	CASTAMFSYNEQFF
-	TRBV2	TRBJ2-5	CASSEIGTSGPVRETQYF
-	TRBV4-2	TRBJ2-5	CASSRGLTQETQYF
-	TRBV3-1/TRBV3-2	TRBJ2-1	CASSQENSGGGGDEQFF
-	TRBV7-2	TRBJ2-5	CASSLRVRETQYF
-	TRBV7-2	TRBJ2-7	CASSLGRQPLSYEQYF
once	TRBV5-1	TRBJ2-7	CASSLVPLGTGVFYEQYF
-	TRBV5-1	TRBJ1-1	CASSADRAGGEAFF
-	TRBV19	TRBJ1-1	CASSISPNLNTEAFF
-	TRBV29-1	TRBJ2-5	CSVAFQETQYF
-	TRBV10-3	TRBJ1-2	CAINEGAHNGYTF
-	TRBV30	TRBJ1-1	CAWSVPGANTEAFF
-	TRBV30	TRBJ2-7	CAWGQDYEQYF
once	TRBV10-3	TRBJ2-1	CAISGVTYNEQFF
-	TRBV6-5	TRBJ1-2	CASSPGTGANYGYTF
-	TRBV11-2	TRBJ2-1	CASTLGDREGGEQFF
-	TRBV19	TRBJ1-1	CASSIGQINTEAFF
-	TRBV5-1	TRBJ2-1	CASSSGLAGRAYNEQFF
-	TRBV7-2	TRBJ1-3	CASSLADRTGNTIYF
-	TRBV4-2	TRBJ2-2	CASSQVQGRINTGELFF
-	TRBV5-1	TRBJ2-5	CASSAGSGRGQETQYF
-	TRBV20-1	TRBJ1-1	CSASGTVTNTEAFF
-	TRBV4-2	TRBJ2-7	CASSQDLTSAPYEQYF